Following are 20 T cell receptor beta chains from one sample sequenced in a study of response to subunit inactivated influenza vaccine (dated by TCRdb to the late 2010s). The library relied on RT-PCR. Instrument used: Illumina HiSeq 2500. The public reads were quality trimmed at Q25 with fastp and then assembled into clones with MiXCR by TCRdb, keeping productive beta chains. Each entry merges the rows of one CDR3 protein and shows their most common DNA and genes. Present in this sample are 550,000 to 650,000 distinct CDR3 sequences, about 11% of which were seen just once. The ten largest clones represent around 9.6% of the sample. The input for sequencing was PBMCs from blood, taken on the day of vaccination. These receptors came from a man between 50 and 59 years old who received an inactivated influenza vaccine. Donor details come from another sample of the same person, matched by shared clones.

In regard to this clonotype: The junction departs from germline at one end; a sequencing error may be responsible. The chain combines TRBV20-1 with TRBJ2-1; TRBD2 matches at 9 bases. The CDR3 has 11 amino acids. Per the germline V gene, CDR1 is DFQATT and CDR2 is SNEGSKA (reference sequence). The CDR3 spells CSGSPYNEQFF. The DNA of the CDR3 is TGTAGCGGGAGCCCTTACAATGAGCAGTTCTTC.

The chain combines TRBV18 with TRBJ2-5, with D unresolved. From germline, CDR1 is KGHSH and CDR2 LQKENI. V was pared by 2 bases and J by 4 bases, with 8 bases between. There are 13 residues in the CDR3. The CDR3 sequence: CASSPSLGETQYF. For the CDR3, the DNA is TGTGCCAGCTCACCAAGCTTGGGAGAGACCCAGTACTTC.

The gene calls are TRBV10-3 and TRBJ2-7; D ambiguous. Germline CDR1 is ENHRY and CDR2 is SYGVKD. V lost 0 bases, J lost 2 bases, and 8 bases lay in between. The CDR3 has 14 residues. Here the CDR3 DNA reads TGTGCCATCAGTGAGTCGGGCCATCCCTACGAGCAGTACTTC. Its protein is CAISESGHPYEQYF.

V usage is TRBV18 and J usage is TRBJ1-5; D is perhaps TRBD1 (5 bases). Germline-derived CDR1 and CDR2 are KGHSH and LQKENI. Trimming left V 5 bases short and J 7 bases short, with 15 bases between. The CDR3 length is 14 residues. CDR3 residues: CASSSTVTGQPQHF. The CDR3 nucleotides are TGTGCCAGCTCATCGACAGTCACGGGGCAGCCCCAGCATTTT.

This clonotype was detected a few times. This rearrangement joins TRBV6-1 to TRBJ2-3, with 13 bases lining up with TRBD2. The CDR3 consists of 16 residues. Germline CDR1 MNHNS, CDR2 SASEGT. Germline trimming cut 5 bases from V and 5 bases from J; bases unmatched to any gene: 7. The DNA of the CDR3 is TGTGCCAGCAGTCATCGGACTAGCGGGAGAGGAGATACGCAGTATTTT. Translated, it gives CASSHRTSGRGDTQYF.

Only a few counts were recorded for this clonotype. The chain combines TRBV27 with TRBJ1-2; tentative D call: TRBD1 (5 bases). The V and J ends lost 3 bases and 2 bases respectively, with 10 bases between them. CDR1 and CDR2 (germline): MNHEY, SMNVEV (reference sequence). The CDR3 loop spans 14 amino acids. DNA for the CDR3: TGTGCCAGCAGTTTGACAGCAAAAAACTATGGCTACACCTTC. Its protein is CASSLTAKNYGYTF.

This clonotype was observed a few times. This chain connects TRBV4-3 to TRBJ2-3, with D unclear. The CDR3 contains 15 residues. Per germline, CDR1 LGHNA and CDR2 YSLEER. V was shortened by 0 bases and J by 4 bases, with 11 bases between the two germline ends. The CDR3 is CASSQDNGPSDTQYF. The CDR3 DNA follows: TGCGCCAGCAGCCAAGATAACGGCCCTTCAGATACGCAGTATTTT.

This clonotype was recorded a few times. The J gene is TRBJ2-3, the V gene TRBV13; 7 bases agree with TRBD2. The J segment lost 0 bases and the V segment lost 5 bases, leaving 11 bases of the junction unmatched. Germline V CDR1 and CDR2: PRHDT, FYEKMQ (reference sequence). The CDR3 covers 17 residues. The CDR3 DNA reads TGTGCCAGCAGCGCCAAGGAAGCGGGACCTAGCACAGATACGCAGTATTTT. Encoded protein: CASSAKEAGPSTDTQYF.

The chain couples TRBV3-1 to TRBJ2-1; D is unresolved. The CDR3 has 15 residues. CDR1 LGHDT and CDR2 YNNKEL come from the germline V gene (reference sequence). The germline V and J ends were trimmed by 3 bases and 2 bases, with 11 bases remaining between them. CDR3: CASSHHHHTYNEQFF. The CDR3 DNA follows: TGTGCCAGCAGCCATCACCATCACACCTACAATGAGCAGTTCTTC.

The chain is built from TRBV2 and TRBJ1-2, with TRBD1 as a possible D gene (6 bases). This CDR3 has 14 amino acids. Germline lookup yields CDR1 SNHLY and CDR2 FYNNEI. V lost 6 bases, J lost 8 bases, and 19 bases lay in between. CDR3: CASRKDRLERGYTF. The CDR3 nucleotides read TGTGCCAGCAGGAAAGACAGGCTGGAGAGAGGCTACACCTTC.

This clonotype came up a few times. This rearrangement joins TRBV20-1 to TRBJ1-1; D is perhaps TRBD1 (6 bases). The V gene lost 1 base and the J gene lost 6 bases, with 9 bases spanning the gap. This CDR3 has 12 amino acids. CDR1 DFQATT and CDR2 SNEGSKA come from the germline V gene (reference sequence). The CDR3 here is CSARGQEAEAFF. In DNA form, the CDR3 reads TGCAGTGCTAGAGGACAGGAGGCTGAAGCTTTCTTT.

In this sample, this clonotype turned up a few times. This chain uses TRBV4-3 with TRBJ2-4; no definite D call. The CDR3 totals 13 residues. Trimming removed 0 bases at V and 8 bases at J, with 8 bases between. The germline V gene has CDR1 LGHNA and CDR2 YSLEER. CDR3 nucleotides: TGCGCCAGCAGCCAAGATGTGGGGTACATTCAGTACTTC. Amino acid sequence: CASSQDVGYIQYF.

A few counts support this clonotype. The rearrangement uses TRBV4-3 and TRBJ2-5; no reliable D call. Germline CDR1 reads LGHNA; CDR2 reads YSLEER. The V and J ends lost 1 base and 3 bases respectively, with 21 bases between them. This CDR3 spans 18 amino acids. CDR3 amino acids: CASSQGFSGRSIEETQYF. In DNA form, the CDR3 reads TGCGCCAGCAGCCAAGGCTTCTCGGGTCGGTCAATCGAAGAGACCCAGTACTTC.

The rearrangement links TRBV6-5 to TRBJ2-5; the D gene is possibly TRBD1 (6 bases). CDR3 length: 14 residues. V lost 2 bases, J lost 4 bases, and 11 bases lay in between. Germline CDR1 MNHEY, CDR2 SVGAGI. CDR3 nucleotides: TGTGCCAGCAGTTACCGACAGGTGGTAGAGACCCAGTACTTC. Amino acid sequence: CASSYRQVVETQYF.

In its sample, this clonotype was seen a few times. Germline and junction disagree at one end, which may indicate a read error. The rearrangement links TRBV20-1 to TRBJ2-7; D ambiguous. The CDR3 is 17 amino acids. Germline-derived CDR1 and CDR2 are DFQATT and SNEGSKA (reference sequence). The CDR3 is CCARALVGLGPGYEQYF. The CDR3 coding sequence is TGCTGTGCTAGAGCCCTCGTTGGTTTAGGCCCCGGCTACGAGCAGTACTTC.

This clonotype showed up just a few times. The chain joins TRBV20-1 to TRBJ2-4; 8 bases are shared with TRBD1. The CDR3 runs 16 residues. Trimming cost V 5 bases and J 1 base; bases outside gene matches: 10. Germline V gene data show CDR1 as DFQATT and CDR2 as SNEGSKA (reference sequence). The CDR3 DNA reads TGCAGTGCTCGGGGACAGGAGAAGATGGCCAAAAACATTCAGTACTTC. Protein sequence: CSARGQEKMAKNIQYF.

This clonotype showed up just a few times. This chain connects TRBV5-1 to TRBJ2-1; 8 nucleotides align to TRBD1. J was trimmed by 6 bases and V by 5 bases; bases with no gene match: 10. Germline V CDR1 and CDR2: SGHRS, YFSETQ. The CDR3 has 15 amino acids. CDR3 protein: CASSSSGTGRNEQFF. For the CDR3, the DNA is TGCGCCAGCAGTTCCTCCGGGACAGGCCGCAATGAGCAGTTCTTC.

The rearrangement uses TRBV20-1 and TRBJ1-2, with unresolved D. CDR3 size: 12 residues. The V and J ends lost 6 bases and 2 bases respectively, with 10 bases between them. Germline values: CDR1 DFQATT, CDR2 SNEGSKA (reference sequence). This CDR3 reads CSASLGNYGYTF. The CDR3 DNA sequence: TGCAGTGCCTCGTTGGGCAACTATGGCTACACCTTC.

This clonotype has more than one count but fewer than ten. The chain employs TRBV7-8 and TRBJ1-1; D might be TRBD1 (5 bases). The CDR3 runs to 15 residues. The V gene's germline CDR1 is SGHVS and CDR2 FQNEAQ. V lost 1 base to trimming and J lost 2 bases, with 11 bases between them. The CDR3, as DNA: TGTGCCAGCAGCTTAGAGGGTAGGGGTAACACTGAAGCTTTCTTT. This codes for CASSLEGRGNTEAFF.

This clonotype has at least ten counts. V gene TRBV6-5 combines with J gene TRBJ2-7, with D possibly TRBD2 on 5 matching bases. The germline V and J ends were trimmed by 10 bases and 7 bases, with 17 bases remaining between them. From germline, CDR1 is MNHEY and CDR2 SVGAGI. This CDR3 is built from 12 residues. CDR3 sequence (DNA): TGTGCCACAGGAAGCGGACGAAAGGAGCAGTACTTC. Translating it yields CATGSGRKEQYF.